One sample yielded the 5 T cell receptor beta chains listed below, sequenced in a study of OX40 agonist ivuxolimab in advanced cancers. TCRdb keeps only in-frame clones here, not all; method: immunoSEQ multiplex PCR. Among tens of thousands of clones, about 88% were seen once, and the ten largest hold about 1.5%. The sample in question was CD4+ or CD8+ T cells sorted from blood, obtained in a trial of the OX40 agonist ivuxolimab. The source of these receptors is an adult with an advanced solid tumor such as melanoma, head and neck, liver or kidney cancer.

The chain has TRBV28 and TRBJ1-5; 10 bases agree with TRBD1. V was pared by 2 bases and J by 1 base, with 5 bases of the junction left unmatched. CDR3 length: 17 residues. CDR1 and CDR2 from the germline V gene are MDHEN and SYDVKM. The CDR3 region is CASSLGGTGASNQPQHF. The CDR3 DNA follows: TGTGCCAGCAGTTTAGGTGGGACAGGGGCCAGCAATCAGCCCCAGCATTTT.

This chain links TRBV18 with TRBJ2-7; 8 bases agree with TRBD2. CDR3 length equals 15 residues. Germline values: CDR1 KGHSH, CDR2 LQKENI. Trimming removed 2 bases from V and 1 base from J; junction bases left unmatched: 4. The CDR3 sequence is CASSPASGRSYEQYF. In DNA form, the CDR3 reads TGTGCCAGCTCACCAGCTAGCGGGCGATCCTACGAGCAGTACTTC.

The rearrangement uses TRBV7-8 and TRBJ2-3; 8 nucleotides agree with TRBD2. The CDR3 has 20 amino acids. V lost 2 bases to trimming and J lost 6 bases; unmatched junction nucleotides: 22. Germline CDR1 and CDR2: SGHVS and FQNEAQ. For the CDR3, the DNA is TGTGCCAGCAGCTTAACCATCCAGGTCCACGGGAGGGCCAGGACGGATACGCAGTATTTT. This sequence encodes CASSLTIQVHGRARTDTQYF. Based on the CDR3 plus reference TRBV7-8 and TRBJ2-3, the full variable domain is GAGVSQSPRYKVAKRGQDVALRCDPISGHVSLFWYQQALGQGPEFLTYFQNEAQLDKSGLPSDRFFAERPEGSVSTLKIQRTQQEDSAVYLCASSLTIQVHGRARTDTQYFGPGTRLTVL.

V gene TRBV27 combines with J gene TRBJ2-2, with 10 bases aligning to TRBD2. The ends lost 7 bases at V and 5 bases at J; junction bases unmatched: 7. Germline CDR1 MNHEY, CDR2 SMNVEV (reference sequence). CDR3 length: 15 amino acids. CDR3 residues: CASKGLAGATGELFF. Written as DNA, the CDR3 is TGTGCCAGCAAGGGGCTAGCGGGGGCTACCGGGGAGCTGTTTTTT.

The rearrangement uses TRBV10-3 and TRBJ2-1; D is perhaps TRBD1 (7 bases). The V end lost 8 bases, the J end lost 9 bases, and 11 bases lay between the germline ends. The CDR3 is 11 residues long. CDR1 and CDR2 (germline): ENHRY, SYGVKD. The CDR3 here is CAIQGGGEQFF. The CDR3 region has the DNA TGTGCCATCCAGGGGGGAGGTGAGCAGTTCTTC.